This T cell receptor (beta chain) came from a study of blood T cell repertoires in COVID-19. On the study more broadly: The cDNA or gDNA used as material had been derived from T cells, B-cell-depleted T cells, or PBMCs.

Original analysis: Estimation of nucleated cell counts relied on the amplification of reference gene primers. TCRdb keeps only in-frame clones here, not all; method: immunoSEQ multiplex PCR. V, J and clone size are taken as reported in that table, and D and trimming were inferred from the DNA itself. The repertoire holds some 400,000 clones, with roughly 90% as singletons. Those enrolled, adults aged roughly 18 to 89 years, came from 25 or so US areas. Membership in each cohort depended on participant-reported clinical history. The V gene lost 3 bases and the J gene lost 3 bases, with 12 bases spanning the gap. The CDR3 totals 13 residues. Germline CDR1 reads DFQATT; CDR2 reads SNEGSKA (reference sequence).

The source of this sequence is a woman in her forties who had been exposed to COVID-19. This chain connects TRBV20-1 to TRBJ2-7; D unclear. Material for sequencing was PBMCs or T cells enriched from blood (not recorded which). The CDR3 reads CSASLATGYEQYF. CDR3 DNA: TGCAGTGCTAGTCTCGCCACGGGCTACGAGCAGTACTTC.